This T cell receptor (beta chain) came from a study of memory CD4+ T cells and cytomegalovirus serostatus. Study in general: Of the healthy Belgian adults, 9 were CMV seropositive and fewer than 30 seronegative.

Germline values: CDR1 LGHNA, CDR2 YSLEER. V dropped 1 base and J dropped 5 bases, with 8 bases sitting between them. CDR3 size: 13 residues. Some clones are missing from TCRdb's copy, which holds only in-frame ones; the method was immunoSEQ multiplex PCR. The sample shows about 56,000 clones, 82% of them seen only once. Single viable CD3+CD4+CD8-CD45RO+ cells were sorted as the memory CD4+ T cells. The chain is built from TRBV4-3 and TRBJ1-1; no clear D gene. The receptor comes from an adult in good health and CMV-seronegative. Sequencing input: memory CD4+ T cells from blood. Written as DNA, the CDR3 is TGCGCCAGCAGCCAAGCGACGGGGACTGAAGCTTTCTTT. Translated: CASSQATGTEAFF.